This TCR beta chain derives from a study of blood T cell repertoires in COVID-19. Study context: T cells, B-cell-depleted T cells, or PBMCs provided the cDNA or gDNA that served as material.

Profiled with immunoSEQ multiplex PCR; TCRdb holds only in-frame clones, not every one. This sample has more than 45,000 clones, with roughly nine tenths found just once. This CDR3 comprises 12 residues. The junction had 5 bases not matched to a gene; V was cut back by 5 bases and J by 7 bases. The germline gives CDR1 LNHDA, CDR2 SQIVND (reference sequence). This chain links TRBV19 with TRBJ2-7; 7 bases align to TRBD2. Specimen: peripheral blood. This TCR came from a human donor in a cohort sampled during active COVID-19. This CDR3 is CASSHDGREQYV. The CDR3 DNA reads TGTGCCAGTAGTCATGACGGGAGGGAGCAGTACGTC.